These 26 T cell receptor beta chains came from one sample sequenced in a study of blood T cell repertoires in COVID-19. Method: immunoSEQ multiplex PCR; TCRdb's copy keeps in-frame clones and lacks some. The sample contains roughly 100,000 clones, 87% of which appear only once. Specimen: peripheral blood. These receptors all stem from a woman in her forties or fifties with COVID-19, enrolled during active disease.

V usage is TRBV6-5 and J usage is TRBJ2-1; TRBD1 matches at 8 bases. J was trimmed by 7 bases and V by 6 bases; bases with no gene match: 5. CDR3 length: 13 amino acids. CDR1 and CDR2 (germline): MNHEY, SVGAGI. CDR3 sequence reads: CASRKTGVNEQFF. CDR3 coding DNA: TGTGCCAGCAGAAAGACAGGGGTGAATGAGCAGTTCTTC.

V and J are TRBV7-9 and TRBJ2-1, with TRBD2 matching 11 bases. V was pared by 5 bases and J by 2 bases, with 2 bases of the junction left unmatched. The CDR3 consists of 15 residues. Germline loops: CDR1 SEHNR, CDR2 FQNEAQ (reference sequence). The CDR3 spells CASSPGLAAYNEQFF. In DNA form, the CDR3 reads TGTGCCAGCAGCCCGGGACTAGCGGCCTACAATGAGCAGTTCTTC.

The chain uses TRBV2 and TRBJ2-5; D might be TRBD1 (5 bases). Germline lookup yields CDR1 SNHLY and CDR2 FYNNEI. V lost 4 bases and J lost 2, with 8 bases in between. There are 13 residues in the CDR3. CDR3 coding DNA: TGTGCCAGCAGTGGACAGACTCAAGAGACCCAGTACTTC. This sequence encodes CASSGQTQETQYF.

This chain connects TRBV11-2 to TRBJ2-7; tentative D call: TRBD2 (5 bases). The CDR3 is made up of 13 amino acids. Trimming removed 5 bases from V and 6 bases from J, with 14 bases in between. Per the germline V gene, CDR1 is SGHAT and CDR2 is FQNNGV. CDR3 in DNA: TGTGCCAGCAGCCCGGGGATGGGCAGCGAGCAGTACTTC. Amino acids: CASSPGMGSEQYF. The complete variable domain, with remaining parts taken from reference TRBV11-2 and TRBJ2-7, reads EAGVAQSPRYKIIEKRQSVAFWCNPISGHATLYWYQQILGQGPKLLIQFQNNGVVDDSQLPKDRFSAERLKGVDSTLKIQPAKLEDSAVYLCASSPGMGSEQYFGPGTRLTVT.

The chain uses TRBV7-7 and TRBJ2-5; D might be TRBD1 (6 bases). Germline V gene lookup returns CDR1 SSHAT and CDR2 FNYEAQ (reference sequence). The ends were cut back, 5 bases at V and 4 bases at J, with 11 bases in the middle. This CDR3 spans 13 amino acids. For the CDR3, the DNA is TGTGCCAGCAGCCTTACAGGGCTAGAGACCCAGTACTTC. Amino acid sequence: CASSLTGLETQYF.

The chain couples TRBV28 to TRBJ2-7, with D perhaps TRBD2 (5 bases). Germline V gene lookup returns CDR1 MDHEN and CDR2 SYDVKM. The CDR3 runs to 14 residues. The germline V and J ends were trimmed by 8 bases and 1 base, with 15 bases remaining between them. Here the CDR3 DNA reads TGTGCCAGCCGCTTAGGAGGCGCTTCCTACGAGCAGTACTTC. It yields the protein CASRLGGASYEQYF.

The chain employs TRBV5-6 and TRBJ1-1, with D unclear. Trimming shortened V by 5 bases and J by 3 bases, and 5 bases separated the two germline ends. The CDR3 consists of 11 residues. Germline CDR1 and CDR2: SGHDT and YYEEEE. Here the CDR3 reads CASRRDTEAFF. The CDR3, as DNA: TGTGCCAGCAGGCGAGACACTGAAGCTTTCTTT.

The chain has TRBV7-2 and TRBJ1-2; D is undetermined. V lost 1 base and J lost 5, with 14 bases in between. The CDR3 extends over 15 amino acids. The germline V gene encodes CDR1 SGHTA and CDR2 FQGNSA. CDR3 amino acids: CASSLGVGGVYGYTF. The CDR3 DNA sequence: TGTGCCAGCAGCTTAGGGGTCGGCGGGGTTTATGGCTACACCTTC.

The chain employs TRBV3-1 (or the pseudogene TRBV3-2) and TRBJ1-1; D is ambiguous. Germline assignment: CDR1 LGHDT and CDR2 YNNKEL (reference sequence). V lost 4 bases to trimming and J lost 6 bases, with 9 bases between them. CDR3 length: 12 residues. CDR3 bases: TGTGCCAGCAGCCGACCCCGGGCTGAAGCTTTCTTT. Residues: CASSRPRAEAFF.

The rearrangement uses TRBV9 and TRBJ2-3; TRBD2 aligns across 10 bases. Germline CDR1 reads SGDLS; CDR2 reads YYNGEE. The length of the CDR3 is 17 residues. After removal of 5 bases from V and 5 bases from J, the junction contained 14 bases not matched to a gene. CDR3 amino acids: CASSVGALAGVLDTQYF. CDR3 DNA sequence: TGTGCCAGCAGTGTTGGCGCTCTAGCGGGGGTATTAGATACGCAGTATTTT.

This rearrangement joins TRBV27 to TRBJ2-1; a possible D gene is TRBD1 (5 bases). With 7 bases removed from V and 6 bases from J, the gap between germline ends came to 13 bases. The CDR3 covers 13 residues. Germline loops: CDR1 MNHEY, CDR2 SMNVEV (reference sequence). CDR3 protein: CASKKQDINEQFF. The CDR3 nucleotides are TGTGCCAGCAAAAAACAGGATATCAATGAGCAGTTCTTC.

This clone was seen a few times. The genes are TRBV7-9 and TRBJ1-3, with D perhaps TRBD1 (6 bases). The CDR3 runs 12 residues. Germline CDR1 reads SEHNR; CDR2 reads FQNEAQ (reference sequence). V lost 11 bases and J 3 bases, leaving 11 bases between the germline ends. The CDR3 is CASEGVGNTIYF. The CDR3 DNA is TGTGCCTCTGAGGGGGTTGGAAACACCATATATTTT.

The CDR3 DNA is TGTGCCAGCAGCAACAGGGAGCTCGATGGAAACACCATATATTTT. Its protein product is CASSNRELDGNTIYF. The V and J genes are TRBV6-5 and TRBJ1-3, with D possibly being TRBD1 (6 bases). Per the germline V gene, CDR1 is MNHEY and CDR2 is SVGAGI. The V gene lost 6 bases and the J gene lost 3 bases, with 15 bases spanning the gap. There are 15 residues in the CDR3.

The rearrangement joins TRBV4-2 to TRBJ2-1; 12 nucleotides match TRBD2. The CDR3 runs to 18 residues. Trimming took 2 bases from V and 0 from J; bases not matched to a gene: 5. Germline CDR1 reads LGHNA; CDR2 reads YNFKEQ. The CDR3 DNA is TGTGCCAGCAGCCAAAATCTAGCGGGGGGGGGCTCCTACAATGAGCAGTTCTTC. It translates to CASSQNLAGGGSYNEQFF.

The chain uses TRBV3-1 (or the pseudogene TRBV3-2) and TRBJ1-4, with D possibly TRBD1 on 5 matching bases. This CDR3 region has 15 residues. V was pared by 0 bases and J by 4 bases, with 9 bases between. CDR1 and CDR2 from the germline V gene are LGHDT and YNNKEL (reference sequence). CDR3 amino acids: CASSQDDRRNEKLFF. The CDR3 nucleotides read TGTGCCAGCAGCCAAGATGACAGACGTAATGAAAAACTGTTTTTT.

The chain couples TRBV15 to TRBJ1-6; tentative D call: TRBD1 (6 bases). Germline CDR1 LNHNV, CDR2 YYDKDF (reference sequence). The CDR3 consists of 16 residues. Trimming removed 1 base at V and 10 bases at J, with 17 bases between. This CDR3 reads CATSRGGRGGGSPLHF. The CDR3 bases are TGTGCCACCAGCAGAGGGGGTCGAGGGGGTGGCTCACCCCTCCACTTT. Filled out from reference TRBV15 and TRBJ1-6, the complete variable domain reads DAMVIQNPRYQVTQFGKPVTLSCSQTLNHNVMYWYQQKSSQAPKLLFHYYDKDFNNEADTPDNFQSRRPNTSFCFLDIRSPGLGDTAMYLCATSRGGRGGGSPLHFGNGTRLTVT.

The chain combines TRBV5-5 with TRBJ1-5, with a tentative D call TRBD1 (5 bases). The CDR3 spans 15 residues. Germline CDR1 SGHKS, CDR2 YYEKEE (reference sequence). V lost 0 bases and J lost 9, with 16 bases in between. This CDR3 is CASSLDRRAGGPQHF. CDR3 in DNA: TGTGCCAGCAGCTTGGATCGCAGGGCCGGGGGGCCCCAGCATTTT.

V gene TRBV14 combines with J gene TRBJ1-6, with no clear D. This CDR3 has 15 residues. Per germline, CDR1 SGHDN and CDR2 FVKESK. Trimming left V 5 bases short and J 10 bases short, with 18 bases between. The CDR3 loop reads CASSWSGRGNSPLHF. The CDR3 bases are TGTGCCAGCAGCTGGAGCGGACGGGGAAACTCACCCCTCCACTTT.

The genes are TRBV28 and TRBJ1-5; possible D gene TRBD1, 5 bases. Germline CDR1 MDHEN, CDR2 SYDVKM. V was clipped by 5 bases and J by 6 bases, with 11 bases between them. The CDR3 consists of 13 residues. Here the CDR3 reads CASSPLGGQPQHF. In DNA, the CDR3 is TGTGCCAGCAGTCCCCTGGGGGGTCAGCCCCAGCATTTT. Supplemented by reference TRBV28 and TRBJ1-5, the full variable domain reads DVKVTQSSRYLVKRTGEKVFLECVQDMDHENMFWYRQDPGLGLRLIYFSYDVKMKEKGDIPEGYSVSREKKERFSLILESASTNQTSMYLCASSPLGGQPQHFGDGTRLSIL.

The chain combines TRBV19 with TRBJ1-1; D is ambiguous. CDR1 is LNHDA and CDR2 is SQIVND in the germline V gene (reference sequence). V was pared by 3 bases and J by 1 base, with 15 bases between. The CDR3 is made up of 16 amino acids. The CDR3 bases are TGTGCCAGTAGTATGGGGAGGTTTCCGTCGAACACTGAAGCTTTCTTT. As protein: CASSMGRFPSNTEAFF. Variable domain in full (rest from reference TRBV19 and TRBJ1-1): DGGITQSPKYLFRKEGQNVTLSCEQNLNHDAMYWYRQDPGQGLRLIYYSQIVNDFQKGDIAEGYSVSREKKESFPLTVTSAQKNPTAFYLCASSMGRFPSNTEAFFGQGTRLTVV.

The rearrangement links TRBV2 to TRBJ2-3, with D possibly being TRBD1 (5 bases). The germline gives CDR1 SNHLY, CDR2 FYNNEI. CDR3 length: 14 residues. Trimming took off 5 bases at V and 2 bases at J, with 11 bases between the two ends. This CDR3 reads CASSSQGNTDTQYF. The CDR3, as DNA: TGTGCCAGCAGTTCTCAGGGAAACACAGATACGCAGTATTTT.

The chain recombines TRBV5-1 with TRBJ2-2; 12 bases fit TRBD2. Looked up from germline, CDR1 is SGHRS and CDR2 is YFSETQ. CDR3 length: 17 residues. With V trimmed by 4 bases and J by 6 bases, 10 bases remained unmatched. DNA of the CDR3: TGCGCCAGCAGCCCTCGGGCTAGCGGGGGGGCCCCCGGGGAGCTGTTTTTT. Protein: CASSPRASGGAPGELFF.

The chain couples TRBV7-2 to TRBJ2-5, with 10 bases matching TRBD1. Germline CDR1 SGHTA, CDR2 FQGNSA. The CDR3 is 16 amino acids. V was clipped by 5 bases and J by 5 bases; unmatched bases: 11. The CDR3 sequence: CASSALPGQGRETQYF. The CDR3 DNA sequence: TGTGCCAGCAGCGCTTTACCGGGACAGGGGAGGGAGACCCAGTACTTC.

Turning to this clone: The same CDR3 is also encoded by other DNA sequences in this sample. CDR3 coding DNA: TGTGCCAGCTCACTTATCGACAGCGAAGCTTTCTTT. The encoded protein is CASSLIDSEAFF. The V gene is TRBV18, the J gene TRBJ1-1, with D possibly being TRBD1 (5 bases). This CDR3 has 12 amino acids. The germline gives CDR1 KGHSH, CDR2 LQKENI. The germline V and J ends were trimmed by 4 bases and 8 bases, with 11 bases remaining between them.

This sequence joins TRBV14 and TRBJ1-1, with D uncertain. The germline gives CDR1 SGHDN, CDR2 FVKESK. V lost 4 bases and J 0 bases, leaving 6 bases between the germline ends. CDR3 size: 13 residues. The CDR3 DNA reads TGTGCCAGCAGCCCAAGCATGAACACTGAAGCTTTCTTT. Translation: CASSPSMNTEAFF.

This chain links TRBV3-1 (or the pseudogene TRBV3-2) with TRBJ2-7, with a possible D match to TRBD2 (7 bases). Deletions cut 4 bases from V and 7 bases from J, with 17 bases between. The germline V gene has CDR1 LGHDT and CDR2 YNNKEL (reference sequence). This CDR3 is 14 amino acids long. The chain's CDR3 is CASSPGGRSFEQYF. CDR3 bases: TGTGCCAGCAGCCCGGGGGGCCGCTCGTTTGAGCAGTACTTC.